Following are 22 T cell receptor beta chains from one sample sequenced in a study of blood T cell repertoires in COVID-19. Sequencing was performed with immunoSEQ multiplex PCR; in TCRdb, only in-frame clones are kept and a portion is missing. Here the sample spans 250,000 or so clones, 88% being singletons. Sequencing input: PBMCs or T cells enriched from blood (not recorded which). These receptors came from a woman in her forties who had been exposed to COVID-19.

The table lists this clone with a count of one. The CDR3 DNA sequence: TGTGCCAGCAGTCGTATGGGGGAGCTGTTTTTT. It is translated as CASSRMGELFF. The V and J genes are TRBV7-8 and TRBJ2-2; D not certain. With 6 bases removed from V and 8 bases from J, the gap between germline ends came to 7 bases. Germline loops: CDR1 SGHVS, CDR2 FQNEAQ. The CDR3 has 11 residues.

V usage is TRBV7-8 and J usage is TRBJ2-3; D might be TRBD1 (6 bases). Per the germline V gene, CDR1 is SGHVS and CDR2 is FQNEAQ. Trimming shortened V by 4 bases and J by 2 bases, and 13 bases separated the two germline ends. CDR3 length: 15 amino acids. CDR3 loop: CASSSRDKLTDTQYF. The CDR3 DNA reads TGTGCCAGCAGCTCCCGGGACAAACTCACAGATACGCAGTATTTT. Variable domain in full (rest from reference TRBV7-8 and TRBJ2-3): GAGVSQSPRYKVAKRGQDVALRCDPISGHVSLFWYQQALGQGPEFLTYFQNEAQLDKSGLPSDRFFAERPEGSVSTLKIQRTQQEDSAVYLCASSSRDKLTDTQYFGPGTRLTVL.

V is TRBV7-2 and J is TRBJ1-3; the D gene is possibly TRBD1 (6 bases). Germline values: CDR1 SGHTA, CDR2 FQGNSA. CDR3 size: 14 residues. Trimming left V 2 bases short and J 3 bases short, with 8 bases between. The CDR3 sequence: CASSLYRVGNTIYF. The CDR3 DNA sequence: TGTGCCAGCAGCTTATACAGGGTTGGAAACACCATATATTTT.

The chain employs TRBV11-2 and TRBJ2-2; 8 bases map to TRBD2. CDR3 length: 14 amino acids. Per germline, CDR1 SGHAT and CDR2 FQNNGV. The trim removed 3 bases at V and 5 bases at J, leaving 2 bases unmatched. The CDR3 nucleotides read TGTGCCAGCAGCTTTACTAGCGGTACCGGGGAGCTGTTTTTT. This codes for CASSFTSGTGELFF.

The chain carries TRBV28 and TRBJ2-4, with 8 bases identical to TRBD2. Germline loops: CDR1 MDHEN, CDR2 SYDVKM. The CDR3 spans 13 residues. The V and J ends lost 8 bases and 3 bases, in that order; junction bases with no gene match: 3. The CDR3 reads CASLSGVKNIQYF. The CDR3 region has the DNA TGTGCCAGCCTTAGCGGGGTCAAAAACATTCAGTACTTC.

The J gene is TRBJ1-4, the V gene TRBV5-1; D is undetermined. The CDR3 has 15 amino acids. With 3 bases removed from V and 0 bases from J, the gap between germline ends came to 9 bases. Germline CDR1 reads SGHRS; CDR2 reads YFSETQ. In DNA, the CDR3 is TGCGCCAGCAGCTCAGGCGGGGCAACTAATGAAAAACTGTTTTTT. Encoded protein: CASSSGGATNEKLFF.

This sequence joins TRBV19 and TRBJ1-5; the match to TRBD1 covers 9 bases. Germline V CDR1 and CDR2: LNHDA, SQIVND (reference sequence). The CDR3 runs to 16 residues. V was clipped by 7 bases and J by 0 bases; unmatched bases: 7. CDR3 sequence reads: CASTPGQGNSNQPQHF. The CDR3 DNA follows: TGTGCCAGTACCCCAGGACAGGGGAATAGCAATCAGCCCCAGCATTTT.

In regard to this clone: The junction and the germline gene differ at one end; a read error may be behind it. This sequence joins TRBV9 and TRBJ1-1, with TRBD1 matching over 7 bases. CDR3 size: 13 residues. Germline-derived CDR1 and CDR2 are SGDLS and YYNGEE. CDR3 amino acids: CASSVTGVADAFF. CDR3 DNA: TGTGCCAGCAGCGTAACAGGGGTAGCTGACGCTTTCTTT.

The chain joins TRBV9 to TRBJ2-7; 7 nucleotides agree with TRBD1. This CDR3 contains 15 residues. CDR1 is SGDLS, CDR2 YYNGEE, per germline. V gave up 0 bases and J gave up 3 bases; unmatched junction bases: 6. The CDR3 here is CASSVDRDSYYEQYF. CDR3 bases: TGTGCCAGCAGCGTAGATCGGGACAGCTACTACGAGCAGTACTTC. Based on the CDR3 plus reference TRBV9 and TRBJ2-7, the full variable domain is DSGVTQTPKHLITATGQRVTLRCSPRSGDLSVYWYQQSLDQGLQFLIQYYNGEERAKGNILERFSAQQFPDLHSELNLSSLELGDSALYFCASSVDRDSYYEQYFGPGTRLTVT.

V and J are TRBV6-5 and TRBJ2-7; 10 bases align to TRBD1. The CDR3 consists of 15 residues. Looked up from germline, CDR1 is MNHEY and CDR2 is SVGAGI. V shed 4 bases, J shed 1 base, and the junction held 4 bases outside the gene matches. The CDR3 bases are TGTGCCAGCAGTTCGTCGGGACAGGGGTCCTACGAGCAGTACTTC. Translated, it gives CASSSSGQGSYEQYF.

The chain is built from TRBV28 and TRBJ1-2; 9 bases fit TRBD1. There are 14 residues in the CDR3. J lost 5 bases, V lost 5 bases, and 6 bases had no gene match. CDR1 is MDHEN, CDR2 SYDVKM, per germline. CDR3 nucleotides: TGTGCCAGCAGTCTCACAGGGGGCGGGTATGGCTACACCTTC. Translation: CASSLTGGGYGYTF.

This clone was observed a handful of times. V gene TRBV5-4 combines with J gene TRBJ2-3; tentatively, D is TRBD2 (6 bases). The length of the CDR3 is 13 residues. CDR1 and CDR2 from the germline V gene are SGHNT and YYREEE (reference sequence). V lost 5 bases, J lost 6 bases, and 13 bases lay in between. The DNA for the CDR3 is TGTGCCAGCAGGGGAGGACTCGCGGATACGCAGTATTTT. It encodes CASRGGLADTQYF.

V and J are TRBV5-1 and TRBJ2-5; 9 bases align to TRBD2. Per the germline V gene, CDR1 is SGHRS and CDR2 is YFSETQ. The CDR3 contains 15 residues. Unmatched junction bases numbered 3, after V lost 2 bases and J lost 1 base. The CDR3 DNA follows: TGCGCCAGCAGCTTAGCGGGGGGCCTCCAAGAGACCCAGTACTTC. It translates to CASSLAGGLQETQYF.

The V gene is TRBV4-3, the J gene TRBJ2-2; 8 nucleotides align to TRBD2. Looked up from germline, CDR1 is LGHNA and CDR2 is YSLEER. CDR3 length: 18 amino acids. With 0 bases clipped from V and 2 bases from J, the junction kept 8 bases outside the gene matches. The CDR3 is CASSQDMAGGANTGELFF. The CDR3 region has the DNA TGCGCCAGCAGCCAAGACATGGCCGGGGGGGCCAACACCGGGGAGCTGTTTTTT.

CDR3 in DNA: TGTGCCAGCAGCGGAAACAGGGGGCGAGGCTACACCTTC. This sequence encodes CASSGNRGRGYTF. The chain links TRBV7-2 to TRBJ1-2; 9 nucleotides agree with TRBD1. Trimming removed 5 bases from V and 8 bases from J; junction bases left unmatched: 6. CDR1 SGHTA and CDR2 FQGNSA come from the germline V gene. CDR3 length equals 13 residues.

The chain employs TRBV3-1 (or the pseudogene TRBV3-2) and TRBJ1-1, with a possible D match to TRBD1 (6 bases). Trimming cost V 4 bases and J 5 bases, with 17 bases left between them. Per the germline V gene, CDR1 is LGHDT and CDR2 is YNNKEL (reference sequence). The CDR3 is made up of 15 amino acids. The CDR3 bases are TGTGCCAGCAGCCGCGAACAGGGTTCGGGGACTGAAGCTTTCTTT. Residues: CASSREQGSGTEAFF.

V usage is TRBV7-8 and J usage is TRBJ2-1; D call uncertain. Deletions cut 2 bases from V and 4 bases from J, with 9 bases between. Germline lookup yields CDR1 SGHVS and CDR2 FQNEAQ. The CDR3 sequence is 14 residues long. The CDR3 DNA follows: TGTGCCAGCAGCTTAATGGCAGAATACAATGAGCAGTTCTTC. Its protein is CASSLMAEYNEQFF.

V is TRBV9 and J is TRBJ2-2, with 8 bases aligning to TRBD2. The length of the CDR3 is 16 residues. Germline CDR1 SGDLS, CDR2 YYNGEE. V was clipped by 0 bases and J by 3 bases; unmatched bases: 4. CDR3 bases: TGTGCCAGCAGCGTAGATTCCGGGAGGGACACCGGGGAGCTGTTTTTT. This encodes CASSVDSGRDTGELFF.

The chain combines TRBV5-1 with TRBJ2-7, with 7 positions matching TRBD2. Trimming at V came to 3 bases and at J to 5 bases, leaving 5 bases not matched to a gene. Germline V lookup: CDR1 SGHRS, CDR2 YFSETQ. The CDR3 is 13 amino acids. DNA of the CDR3: TGCGCCAGCAGCTCGCGGGGGTTCCACGAGCAGTACTTC. Translating it yields CASSSRGFHEQYF. Supplemented by reference TRBV5-1 and TRBJ2-7, the full variable domain reads KAGVTQTPRYLIKTRGQQVTLSCSPISGHRSVSWYQQTPGQGLQFLFEYFSETQRNKGNFPGRFSGRQFSNSRSEMNVSTLELGDSALYLCASSSRGFHEQYFGPGTRLTVT.

CDR3 coding DNA: TGTGCCAGCAGCCTCTCTAGCGGGGGGGCCGGCGGGGAGCTGTTTTTT. This translates into CASSLSSGGAGGELFF. The rearrangement joins TRBV7-2 to TRBJ2-2; 12 bases map to TRBD2. Germline V gene data show CDR1 as SGHTA and CDR2 as FQGNSA. This CDR3 contains 16 residues. The J segment lost 7 bases and the V segment lost 5 bases, leaving 8 bases of the junction unmatched. Complete variable domain (other parts from reference TRBV7-2 and TRBJ2-2): GAGVSQSPSNKVTEKGKDVELRCDPISGHTALYWYRQSLGQGLEFLIYFQGNSAPDKSGLPSDRFSAERTGGSVSTLTIQRTQQEDSAVYLCASSLSSGGAGGELFFGEGSRLTVL.

The chain recombines TRBV30 with TRBJ1-6; no clear D. Per germline, CDR1 GTSNPN and CDR2 SVGIG (reference sequence). CDR3 length: 11 residues. V lost 5 bases and J 7 bases, leaving 6 bases between the germline ends. The CDR3 bases are TGTGCCTGGGAACAGAATTCACCCCTCCACTTT. Translating it yields CAWEQNSPLHF. Variable domain in full (rest from reference TRBV30 and TRBJ1-6): SQTIHQWPATLVQPVGSPLSLECTVEGTSNPNLYWYRQAAGRGLQLLFYSVGIGQISSEVPQNLSASRPQDRQFILSSKKLLLSDSGFYLCAWEQNSPLHFGNGTRLTVT.

The chain is built from TRBV2 and TRBJ1-2; D is undetermined. The length of the CDR3 is 13 residues. Trimming took 11 bases from V and 2 from J, leaving 15 bases between them. Germline V gene sequence: CDR1 SNHLY, CDR2 FYNNEI. CDR3 protein: CAGRQGGNYGYTF. The CDR3 DNA sequence: TGTGCCGGAAGACAAGGAGGGAACTATGGCTACACCTTC.